A selection of T cell receptor beta chains follows, all from one sample in a study of monozygotic twins with cystic fibrosis. Clones were read by immunoSEQ multiplex PCR, and TCRdb kept only the in-frame ones, dropping some. The sample has roughly 20,000 clones, approximately 96% seen once. Sequenced material: blood. These receptors came from a woman aged 30 to 39 with cystic fibrosis. The CDR3 runs from the conserved cysteine through the conserved F or W. Fields, in order: CDR3 length, V gene, CDR3 protein.

cdr3_length: 17
v_call: TRBV21-1
cdr3_aa: CASSKVMGWDRDTEAFF

cdr3_length: 16
v_call: TRBV5-1
cdr3_aa: CASEAGTKIGGTEAFF

cdr3_length: 16
v_call: TRBV27
cdr3_aa: CASSSLRDRFKDIQYF

cdr3_length: 14
v_call: TRBV6-1
cdr3_aa: CASSGVGKFYEQYF

cdr3_length: 18
v_call: TRBV5-1
cdr3_aa: CASSSQRQGKAGANVLTF

cdr3_length: 12
v_call: TRBV9
cdr3_aa: CASSVVTDTQYF

cdr3_length: 13
v_call: TRBV6-4
cdr3_aa: CASSPREIDTQYF

cdr3_length: 15
v_call: TRBV5-1
cdr3_aa: CASSSAVTANYGYTF

cdr3_length: 16
v_call: TRBV6-4
cdr3_aa: CASSDSGRADYNEQFF

cdr3_length: 14
v_call: TRBV10-3
cdr3_aa: CAIESEGQRHEQYF

cdr3_length: 13
v_call: TRBV12-5
cdr3_aa: CASGLGVYTEAFF

cdr3_length: 13
v_call: TRBV4-1
cdr3_aa: CASSQDGAAEQYF

cdr3_length: 13
v_call: TRBV5-1
cdr3_aa: CASNVWREETQYF

cdr3_length: 13
v_call: TRBV2
cdr3_aa: CASIQDWNSPLHF

cdr3_length: 15
v_call: TRBV7-2
cdr3_aa: CASSLIMLSYTEAFF

cdr3_length: 15
v_call: TRBV5-1
cdr3_aa: CASSLAPGTDEKLFF

cdr3_length: 14
v_call: TRBV10-2
cdr3_aa: CASSDSLSGNTIYF

cdr3_length: 17
v_call: TRBV6-4
cdr3_aa: CASSDTPTENGNSPLHF

cdr3_length: 12
v_call: TRBV2
cdr3_aa: CASRSQSGTQYF

cdr3_length: 15
v_call: TRBV27
cdr3_aa: CASSLAVGLGYEQYF